Listed below are T cell receptor beta chains from one sample, sequenced in a study of tumor and adjacent non-tumor tissue in lung cancer. Using its own MiXCR run on the multiplex PCR reads, TCRdb lists one record per CDR3 protein. Of 110,000 or so distinct CDR3 sequences in the sample, around 80% were seen once. Specimen: lung tumor tissue. Receptors were obtained from a woman aged 60 to 75 with non-small cell lung cancer. CDR3s include the opening cysteine and the closing phenylalanine or tryptophan.

j_call: TRBJ2-7
v_call: TRBV11-2
cdr3_aa: CTSSFTGGNGQYF

j_call: TRBJ2-3
v_call: TRBV11-3
cdr3_aa: CASSLSRTGGADTQCF

j_call: TRBJ2-4
v_call: TRBV20-1
cdr3_aa: CSARDRGAGGMDIHYF

j_call: TRBJ2-3
v_call: TRBV7-9
cdr3_aa: CAICPFSGYTDTQYF

j_call: TRBJ2-4
v_call: TRBV20-1
cdr3_aa: CSASDRGAGVLDIQYF

j_call: TRBJ2-2
v_call: TRBV20-1
cdr3_aa: CSADTRDANTGELFF

j_call: TRBJ1-6
v_call: TRBV11-2
cdr3_aa: CASSLEASNSLSHF

j_call: TRBJ1-1
v_call: TRBV5-1
cdr3_aa: CVSSQQGSSTEAFF

j_call: TRBJ2-3
v_call: TRBV6-2/TRBV6-3
cdr3_aa: CANSLLPSGSIADKQYF

j_call: TRBJ1-5
v_call: TRBV11-1
cdr3_aa: CASSMVGDQPQHF

j_call: TRBJ2-7
v_call: TRBV6-2/TRBV6-3
cdr3_aa: CASSLPSHEQYF

j_call: TRBJ2-5
v_call: TRBV11-2
cdr3_aa: CGSSLDPPGTQYF

j_call: TRBJ1-2
v_call: TRBV20-1
cdr3_aa: CSAPRAGRNYGYTF

j_call: TRBJ2-1
v_call: TRBV29-1
cdr3_aa: CSVELSGKLNEQFF

j_call: TRBJ1-1
v_call: TRBV20-1
cdr3_aa: CSAHDREAFF

j_call: TRBJ2-3
v_call: TRBV11-2
cdr3_aa: CVICLTDTQYF

j_call: TRBJ1-2
v_call: TRBV4-3
cdr3_aa: CASSQDHDGYIF

j_call: TRBJ2-3
v_call: TRBV4-3
cdr3_aa: CTSSQGTNGADTQYF

j_call: TRBJ1-2
v_call: TRBV5-4
cdr3_aa: CTSSLDRVNGYTF

j_call: TRBJ1-1
v_call: TRBV11-2
cdr3_aa: CASVRDGLRGNTEAFF

j_call: TRBJ1-4
v_call: TRBV5-5
cdr3_aa: CASSQSRGSVNEKLFF

j_call: TRBJ2-7
v_call: TRBV11-2
cdr3_aa: CTSSLASPEYEQYF

j_call: TRBJ2-5
v_call: TRBV11-2
cdr3_aa: CASSLTTGVGETQYF

j_call: TRBJ2-5
v_call: TRBV4-3
cdr3_aa: CASSQDTSQQETQYF

j_call: TRBJ1-3
v_call: TRBV6-5
cdr3_aa: CAIRGFSSGNTIYF

j_call: TRBJ2-4
v_call: TRBV28
cdr3_aa: CTNSLGGEGIQYF

j_call: TRBJ2-5
v_call: TRBV6-2/TRBV6-3
cdr3_aa: CASSYSSDRMLETQYF

j_call: TRBJ1-5
v_call: TRBV5-6
cdr3_aa: CAISLKGGEAQPQNF

j_call: TRBJ2-6
v_call: TRBV4-3
cdr3_aa: CASSQDWAGTGANVLTF

j_call: TRBJ1-1
v_call: TRBV6-2/TRBV6-3
cdr3_aa: CASSLYADTEAFF

j_call: TRBJ2-1
v_call: TRBV6-2/TRBV6-3
cdr3_aa: CASIAPWTSGRATYNEQFF

j_call: TRBJ2-3
v_call: TRBV29-1
cdr3_aa: CSDRVGGTYTQYF

j_call: TRBJ1-2
v_call: TRBV20-1
cdr3_aa: CSARDSLNCGYTF

j_call: TRBJ1-1
v_call: TRBV7-3
cdr3_aa: CATRGVEDTEAFF

j_call: TRBJ1-5
v_call: TRBV15
cdr3_aa: CATSRATGNRGNQPLHF

j_call: TRBJ1-1
v_call: TRBV11-1
cdr3_aa: CASSSGRVTEALF

j_call: TRBJ2-3
v_call: TRBV11-2
cdr3_aa: CASSLEPGSTQYF

j_call: TRBJ1-2
v_call: TRBV5-1
cdr3_aa: CTSSPLAGTKYGYTF

j_call: TRBJ1-3
v_call: TRBV10-2
cdr3_aa: CASMTGGTSSGNTIYF

j_call: TRBJ2-3
v_call: TRBV6-5
cdr3_aa: CASTSTDMQYF

j_call: TRBJ2-1
v_call: TRBV11-1
cdr3_aa: CASSYRIDMGIEQFF

j_call: TRBJ1-5
v_call: TRBV6-6
cdr3_aa: CASIPDSNQPQHF

j_call: TRBJ2-7
v_call: TRBV5-1
cdr3_aa: CASSLEVGASYEQYF

j_call: TRBJ2-3
v_call: TRBV28
cdr3_aa: CATPEQAGGWGTDTQYF

j_call: TRBJ2-3
v_call: TRBV18
cdr3_aa: CASSPGQVTDTQFF

j_call: TRBJ2-1
v_call: TRBV6-2/TRBV6-3
cdr3_aa: CASSYSRDVWQFF

j_call: TRBJ2-5
v_call: TRBV28
cdr3_aa: CASSKTGTQYF

j_call: TRBJ1-2
v_call: TRBV11-2
cdr3_aa: CAGSVDRLAWYTF

j_call: TRBJ1-1
v_call: TRBV6-2/TRBV6-3
cdr3_aa: CASSYAGNAEALF

j_call: TRBJ2-5
v_call: TRBV11-3
cdr3_aa: CASSLVGNVGETQYF

j_call: TRBJ1-2
v_call: TRBV4-1
cdr3_aa: CTSSQGVGGNHGYTF

j_call: TRBJ1-1
v_call: TRBV20-1
cdr3_aa: CSTLLGSGPMNTEAFF

j_call: TRBJ2-7
v_call: TRBV28
cdr3_aa: CASNPPGQGRGYEQYF

j_call: TRBJ2-7
v_call: TRBV7-3
cdr3_aa: CASSPGTGGYEQYF